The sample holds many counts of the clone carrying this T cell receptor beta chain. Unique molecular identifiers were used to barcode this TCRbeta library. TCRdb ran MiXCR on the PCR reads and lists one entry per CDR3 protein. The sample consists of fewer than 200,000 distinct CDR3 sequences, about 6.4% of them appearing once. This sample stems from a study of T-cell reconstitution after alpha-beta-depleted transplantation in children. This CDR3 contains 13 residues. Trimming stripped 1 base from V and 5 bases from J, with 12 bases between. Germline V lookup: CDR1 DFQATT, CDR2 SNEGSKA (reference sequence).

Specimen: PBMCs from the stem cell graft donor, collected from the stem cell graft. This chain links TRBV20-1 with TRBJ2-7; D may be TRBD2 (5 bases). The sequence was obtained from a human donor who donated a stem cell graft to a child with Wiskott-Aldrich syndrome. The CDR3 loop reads CSARGRRGNEQYF. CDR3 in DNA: TGCAGTGCTAGAGGAAGGAGAGGGAACGAGCAGTACTTC.